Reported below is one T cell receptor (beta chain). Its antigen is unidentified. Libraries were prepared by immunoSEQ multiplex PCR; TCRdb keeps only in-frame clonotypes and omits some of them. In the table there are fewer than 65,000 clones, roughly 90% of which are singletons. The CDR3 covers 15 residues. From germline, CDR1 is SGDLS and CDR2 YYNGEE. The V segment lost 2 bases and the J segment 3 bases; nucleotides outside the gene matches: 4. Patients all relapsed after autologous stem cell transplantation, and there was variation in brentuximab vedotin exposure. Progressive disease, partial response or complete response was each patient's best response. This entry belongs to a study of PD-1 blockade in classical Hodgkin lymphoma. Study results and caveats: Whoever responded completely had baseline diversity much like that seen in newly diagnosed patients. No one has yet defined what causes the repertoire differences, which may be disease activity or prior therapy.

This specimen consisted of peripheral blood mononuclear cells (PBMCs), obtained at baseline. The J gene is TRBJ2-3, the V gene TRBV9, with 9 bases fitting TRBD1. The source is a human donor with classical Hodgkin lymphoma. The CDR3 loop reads CASSVRDRETDTQYF. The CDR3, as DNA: TGTGCCAGCAGCGTCCGGGACAGGGAGACAGATACGCAGTATTTT.